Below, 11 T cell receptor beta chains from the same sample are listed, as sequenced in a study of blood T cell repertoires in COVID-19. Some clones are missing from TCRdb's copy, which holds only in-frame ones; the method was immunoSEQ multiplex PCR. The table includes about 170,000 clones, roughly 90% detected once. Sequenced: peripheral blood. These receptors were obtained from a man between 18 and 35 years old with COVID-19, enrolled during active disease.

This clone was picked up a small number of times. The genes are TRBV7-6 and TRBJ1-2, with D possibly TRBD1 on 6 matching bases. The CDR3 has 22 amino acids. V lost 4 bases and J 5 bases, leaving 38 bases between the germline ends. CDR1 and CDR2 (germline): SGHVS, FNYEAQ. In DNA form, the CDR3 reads TGTGCCAGCAGCTGTTCTTTGGAGTTGGAATACTTACAGACTAGGGGGGGATATGGCTACACCTTC. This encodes CASSCSLELEYLQTRGGYGYTF.

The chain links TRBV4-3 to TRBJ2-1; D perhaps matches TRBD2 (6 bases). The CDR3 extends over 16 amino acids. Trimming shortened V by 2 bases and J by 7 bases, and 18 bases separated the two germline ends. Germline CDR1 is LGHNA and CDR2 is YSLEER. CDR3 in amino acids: CASSQLYFSGTNEQFF. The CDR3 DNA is TGCGCCAGCAGCCAACTTTATTTTAGCGGTACGAATGAGCAGTTCTTC.

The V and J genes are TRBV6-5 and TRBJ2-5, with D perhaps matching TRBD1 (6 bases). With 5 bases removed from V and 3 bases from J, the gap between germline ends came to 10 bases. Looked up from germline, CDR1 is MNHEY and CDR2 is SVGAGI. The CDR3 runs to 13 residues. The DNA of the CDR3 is TGTGCCAGCAGTACAGGGTACGAAGAGACCCAGTACTTC. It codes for CASSTGYEETQYF.

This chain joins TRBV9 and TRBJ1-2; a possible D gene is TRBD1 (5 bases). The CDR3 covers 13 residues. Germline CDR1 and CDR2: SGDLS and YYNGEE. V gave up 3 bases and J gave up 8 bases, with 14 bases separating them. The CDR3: CASSDGGPKGYTF. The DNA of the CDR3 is TGTGCCAGCAGCGACGGGGGTCCTAAAGGCTACACCTTC.

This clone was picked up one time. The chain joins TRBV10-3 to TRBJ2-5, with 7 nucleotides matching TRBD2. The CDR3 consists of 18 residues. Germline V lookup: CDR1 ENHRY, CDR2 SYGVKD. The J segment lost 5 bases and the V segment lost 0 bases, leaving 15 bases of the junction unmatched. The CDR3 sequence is CAISESRGTTRPPETQYF. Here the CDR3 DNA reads TGTGCCATCAGTGAGTCCCGCGGGACTACCCGACCCCCTGAGACCCAGTACTTC.

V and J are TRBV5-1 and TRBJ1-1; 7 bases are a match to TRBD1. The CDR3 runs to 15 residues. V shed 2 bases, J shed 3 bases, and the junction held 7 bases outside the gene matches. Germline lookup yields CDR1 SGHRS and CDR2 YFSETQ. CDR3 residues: CASSFHRGFDTEAFF. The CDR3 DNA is TGCGCCAGCAGCTTCCACAGGGGTTTTGACACTGAAGCTTTCTTT.

The chain's CDR3 is CASTTPGRALDEQYF. The CDR3 DNA sequence: TGTGCCAGCACCACGCCCGGGAGGGCCCTAGACGAGCAGTACTTC. This chain uses TRBV28 with TRBJ2-7; 8 bases align to TRBD2. This CDR3 region has 15 residues. Looked up from germline, CDR1 is MDHEN and CDR2 is SYDVKM. With V trimmed by 7 bases and J by 5 bases, 13 bases remained unmatched.

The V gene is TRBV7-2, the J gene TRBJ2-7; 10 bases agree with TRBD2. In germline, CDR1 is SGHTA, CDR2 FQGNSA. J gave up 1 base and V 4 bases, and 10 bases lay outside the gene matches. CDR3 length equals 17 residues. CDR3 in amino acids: CASSSSHRLAGSYEQYF. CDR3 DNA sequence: TGTGCCAGCAGCTCGTCCCACAGACTAGCGGGTTCCTACGAGCAGTACTTC. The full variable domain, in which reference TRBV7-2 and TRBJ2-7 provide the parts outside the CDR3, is GAGVSQSPSNKVTEKGKDVELRCDPISGHTALYWYRQSLGQGLEFLIYFQGNSAPDKSGLPSDRFSAERTGGSVSTLTIQRTQQEDSAVYLCASSSSHRLAGSYEQYFGPGTRLTVT.

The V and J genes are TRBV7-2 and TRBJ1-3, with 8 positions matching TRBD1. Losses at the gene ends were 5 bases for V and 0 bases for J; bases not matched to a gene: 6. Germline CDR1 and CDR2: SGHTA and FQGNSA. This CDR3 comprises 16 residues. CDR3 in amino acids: CASSQGARGSGNTIYF. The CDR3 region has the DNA TGTGCCAGCAGCCAGGGGGCGCGAGGCTCTGGAAACACCATATATTTT.

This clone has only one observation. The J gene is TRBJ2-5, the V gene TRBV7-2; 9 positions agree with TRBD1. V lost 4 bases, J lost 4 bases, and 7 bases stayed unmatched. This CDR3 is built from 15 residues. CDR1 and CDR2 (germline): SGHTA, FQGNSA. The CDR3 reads CASSSPGQGRETQYF. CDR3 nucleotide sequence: TGTGCCAGCAGCTCTCCGGGACAGGGACGAGAGACCCAGTACTTC.

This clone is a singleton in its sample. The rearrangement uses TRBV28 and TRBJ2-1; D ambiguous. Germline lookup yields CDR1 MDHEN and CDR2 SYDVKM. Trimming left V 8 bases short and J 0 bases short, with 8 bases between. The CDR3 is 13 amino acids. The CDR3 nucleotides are TGTGCCAGCGGAGAATTCTCCTACAATGAGCAGTTCTTC. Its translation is CASGEFSYNEQFF.